Each of the 2 T cell receptor beta chains below was sequenced from the same sample in a study of Ad26.COV2.S vaccination and SARS-CoV-2 variants. The treatment was: roughly 19 received Ad26.COV2.S at low or high dose, single or two shots; about 5 received placebo; per-sample allocation not given. Day 63 after the first vaccine or placebo injection was the time point for sampling. Produced via immunoSEQ multiplex PCR; TCRdb's table is partial and in-frame only. The sample shows 300,000 to 400,000 clones, 86% of them seen only once. Sequenced material: peripheral blood, taken in a trial of Ad26.COV2.S vaccine versus placebo. The receptor source for this set is a person aged 18-60 years who received the Ad26.COV2.S COVID-19 vaccine or a placebo.

The chain is built from TRBV7-2 and TRBJ2-3; 12 nucleotides match TRBD2. Germline lookup yields CDR1 SGHTA and CDR2 FQGNSA. The CDR3 consists of 17 residues. V lost 6 bases, J lost 4 bases, and 11 bases stayed unmatched. The CDR3 nucleotides read TGTGCCAGCAGGCCTCCTAGCGGGGGGGCCAGGGCAGATACGCAGTATTTT. Residues: CASRPPSGGARADTQYF.

There are a few counts of this clone. V usage is TRBV6-2 or TRBV6-3 and J usage is TRBJ1-5, with TRBD1 as a possible D gene (6 bases). V lost 2 bases and J lost 10, with 18 bases in between. Germline V CDR1 and CDR2: MNHEY, SVGEGT. The CDR3 extends over 15 amino acids. The CDR3 region is CASSYLQGPWEPQHF. CDR3 DNA sequence: TGTGCCAGCAGTTACCTACAGGGCCCGTGGGAACCCCAGCATTTT.